One and the same sample provided the 8 T cell receptor beta chains below, sequenced in a study of CD8+ T cells in alopecia areata. It was cDNA, reverse transcribed from extracted RNA, that served as the sequencing template. Using immunoSEQ multiplex PCR, the repertoire was profiled, and TCRdb retains in-frame clones only, with some absent. This table holds over 150,000 clones, 63% found once. The specimen comprised CD4+ T cells sorted from blood, sampled at week 0. All receptors derive from a human donor with alopecia areata.

The chain recombines TRBV9 with TRBJ2-3, with 10 bases identical to TRBD2. Germline values: CDR1 SGDLS, CDR2 YYNGEE. The trim removed 3 bases at V and 0 bases at J, leaving 4 bases unmatched. The CDR3 is 16 amino acids. CDR3 sequence (DNA): TGTGCCAGCAGCGGTAGCGGGGGGCAGAGCACAGATACGCAGTATTTT. Translating gives CASSGSGGQSTDTQYF. The whole variable domain, remainder taken from reference TRBV9 and TRBJ2-3, is DSGVTQTPKHLITATGQRVTLRCSPRSGDLSVYWYQQSLDQGLQFLIQYYNGEERAKGNILERFSAQQFPDLHSELNLSSLELGDSALYFCASSGSGGQSTDTQYFGPGTRLTVL.

The chain couples TRBV14 to TRBJ1-2; possible D gene TRBD1, 6 bases. Trimming removed 4 bases from V and 5 bases from J, with 8 bases in between. The CDR3 extends over 12 amino acids. Looked up from germline, CDR1 is SGHDN and CDR2 is FVKESK. The CDR3 is CASSPGQYGYTF. CDR3 nucleotide sequence: TGTGCCAGCAGCCCAGGACAGTATGGCTACACCTTC.

CDR3 nucleotides: TGTGCCAGCACCTCCCTAGCGGCTAGCACAGATACGCAGTATTTT. This encodes CASTSLAASTDTQYF. This chain connects TRBV6-1 to TRBJ2-3; 7 bases align to TRBD2. V trimming: 7 bases; J trimming: 0 bases; junction bases outside the gene matches: 7. The germline V gene encodes CDR1 MNHNS and CDR2 SASEGT. The CDR3 is 15 amino acids.

The J gene is TRBJ2-1, the V gene TRBV29-1; D call uncertain. Per the germline V gene, CDR1 is SQVTM and CDR2 is ANQGSEA. The CDR3 runs to 11 residues. Deletions cut 2 bases from V and 9 bases from J, with 8 bases between. CDR3 nucleotide sequence: TGCAGCGTTGAAATCCTGATTGAGCAGTTCTTC. It is translated as CSVEILIEQFF.

A remark on this clone: The junction does not match germline at one end; this may be a read error. The J gene is TRBJ2-7, the V gene TRBV2; TRBD1 agrees at 9 bases. There are 10 residues in the CDR3. Germline CDR1 and CDR2: SNHLY and FYNNEI. The CDR3 protein is CASSDGDREF. In DNA, the CDR3 is TGTGCCAGCAGTGATGGGGACAGGGAGTTC.

V is TRBV30 and J is TRBJ1-2; tentatively, D is TRBD1 (6 bases). This CDR3 spans 13 amino acids. The germline V gene encodes CDR1 GTSNPN and CDR2 SVGIG (reference sequence). Trimming cost V 0 bases and J 7 bases, with 12 bases left between them. In nucleotides, the CDR3 is TGTGCCTGGAGTGTATCGGGGGGCGGTGGCTACACCTTC. It encodes CAWSVSGGGGYTF.

The CDR3 DNA is TGTGCCAGCAGTGAGGATACGCAGTATTTT. Translating it yields CASSEDTQYF. This chain joins TRBV2 and TRBJ2-3; D gene uncertain. Trimming removed 3 bases at V and 6 bases at J, with 1 base between. This CDR3 contains 10 residues. Germline V gives CDR1 SNHLY, CDR2 FYNNEI. Using reference TRBV2 and TRBJ2-3 for the parts outside the CDR3, the full variable domain is EPEVTQTPSHQVTQMGQEVILRCVPISNHLYFYWYRQILGQKVEFLVSFYNNEISEKSEIFDDQFSVERPDGSNFTLKIRSTKLEDSAMYFCASSEDTQYFGPGTRLTVL.

There are a few counts of this clone. DNA for the CDR3: TGCAGCGTCGTACAGGGGAGGGATCAGCCCCAGCATTTT. It yields the protein CSVVQGRDQPQHF. The V gene is TRBV29-1, the J gene TRBJ1-5; 7 nucleotides match TRBD1. The CDR3 extends over 13 amino acids. Trimming at V came to 6 bases and at J to 5 bases, leaving 7 bases not matched to a gene. The germline V gene encodes CDR1 SQVTM and CDR2 ANQGSEA.